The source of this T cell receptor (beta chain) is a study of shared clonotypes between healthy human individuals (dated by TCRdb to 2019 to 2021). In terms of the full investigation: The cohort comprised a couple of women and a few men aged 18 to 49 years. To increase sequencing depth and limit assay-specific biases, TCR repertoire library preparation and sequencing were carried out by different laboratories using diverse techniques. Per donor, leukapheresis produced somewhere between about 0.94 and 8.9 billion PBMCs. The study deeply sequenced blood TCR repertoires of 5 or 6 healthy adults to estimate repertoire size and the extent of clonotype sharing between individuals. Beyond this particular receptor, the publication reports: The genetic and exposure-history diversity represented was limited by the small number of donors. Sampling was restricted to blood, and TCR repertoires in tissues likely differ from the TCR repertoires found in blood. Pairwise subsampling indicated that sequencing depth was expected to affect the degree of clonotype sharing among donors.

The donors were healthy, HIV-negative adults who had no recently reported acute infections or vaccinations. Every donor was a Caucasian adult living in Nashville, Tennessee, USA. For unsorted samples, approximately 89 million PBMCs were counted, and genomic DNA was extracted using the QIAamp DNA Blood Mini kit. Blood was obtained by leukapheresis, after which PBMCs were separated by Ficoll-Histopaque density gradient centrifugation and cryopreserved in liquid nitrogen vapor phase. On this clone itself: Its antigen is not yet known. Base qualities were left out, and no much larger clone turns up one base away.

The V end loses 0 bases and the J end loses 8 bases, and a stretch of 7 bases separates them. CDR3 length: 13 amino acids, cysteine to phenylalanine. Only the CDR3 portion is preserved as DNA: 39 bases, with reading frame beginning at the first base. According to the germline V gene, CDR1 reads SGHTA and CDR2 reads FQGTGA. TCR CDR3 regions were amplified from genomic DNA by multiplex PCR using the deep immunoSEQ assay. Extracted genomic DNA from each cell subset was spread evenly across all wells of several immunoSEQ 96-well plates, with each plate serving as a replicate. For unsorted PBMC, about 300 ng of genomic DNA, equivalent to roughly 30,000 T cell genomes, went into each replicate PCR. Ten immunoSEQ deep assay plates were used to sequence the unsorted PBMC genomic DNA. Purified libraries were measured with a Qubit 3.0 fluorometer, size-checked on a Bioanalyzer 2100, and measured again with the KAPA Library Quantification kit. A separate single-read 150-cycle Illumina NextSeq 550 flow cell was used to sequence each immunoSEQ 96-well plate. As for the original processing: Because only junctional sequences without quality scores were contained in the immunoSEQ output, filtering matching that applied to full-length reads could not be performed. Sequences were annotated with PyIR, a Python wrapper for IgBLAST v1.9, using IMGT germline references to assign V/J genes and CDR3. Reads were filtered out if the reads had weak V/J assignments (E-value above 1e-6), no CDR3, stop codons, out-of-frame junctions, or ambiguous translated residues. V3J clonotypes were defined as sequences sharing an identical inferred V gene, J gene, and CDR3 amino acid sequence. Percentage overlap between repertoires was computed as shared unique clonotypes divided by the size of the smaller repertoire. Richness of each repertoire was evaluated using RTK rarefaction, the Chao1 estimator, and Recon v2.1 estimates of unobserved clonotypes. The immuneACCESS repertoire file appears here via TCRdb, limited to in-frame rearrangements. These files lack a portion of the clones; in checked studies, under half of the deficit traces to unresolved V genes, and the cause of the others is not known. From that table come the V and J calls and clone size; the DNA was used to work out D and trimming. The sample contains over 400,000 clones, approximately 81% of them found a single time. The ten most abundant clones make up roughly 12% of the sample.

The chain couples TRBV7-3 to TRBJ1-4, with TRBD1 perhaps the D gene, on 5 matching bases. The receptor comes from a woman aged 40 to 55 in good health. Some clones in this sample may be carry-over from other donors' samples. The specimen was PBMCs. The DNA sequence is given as TGTGCCAGCAGCTTAACCGGGGGGGAAAAACTGTTTTTT. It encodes CASSLTGGEKLFF.